These 30 T cell receptor beta chains came from one sample sequenced in a study of T cell changes during pregnancy in multiple sclerosis. Libraries were prepared by immunoSEQ multiplex PCR; TCRdb keeps only in-frame clonotypes and omits some of them. The table has around 50,000 clones, roughly nine tenths seen once; the top ten hold 8.3%. This material consisted of CD8+ T cells from peripheral blood mononuclear cells, taken in the second trimester of pregnancy. The source of these receptors is a female donor with multiple sclerosis, enrolled in a pregnancy study.

This clone occurred once. This rearrangement joins TRBV27 to TRBJ1-1; D gene uncertain. The CDR3 has 12 amino acids. Germline V gene data show CDR1 as MNHEY and CDR2 as SMNVEV (reference sequence). Deletions cut 4 bases from V and 7 bases from J, with 10 bases between. DNA of the CDR3: TGTGCCAGCAGTTCGGGATGGGGTGAAGCTTTCTTT. Amino acid sequence: CASSSGWGEAFF.

V is TRBV7-3 and J is TRBJ2-2; perhaps TRBD2 as D (7 bases). Germline V gene data show CDR1 as SGHTA and CDR2 as FQGTGA. Trimming left V 1 base short and J 6 bases short, with 15 bases between. This CDR3 is 16 amino acids long. The CDR3 loop reads CASSLMSGGASGELFF. In nucleotides, the CDR3 is TGTGCCAGCAGCTTAATGTCGGGGGGCGCTTCCGGGGAGCTGTTTTTT.

The V gene is TRBV19, the J gene TRBJ1-2; no firm D call. This CDR3 comprises 12 residues. V lost 7 bases to trimming and J lost 2 bases, with 8 bases between them. The germline V gene encodes CDR1 LNHDA and CDR2 SQIVND (reference sequence). CDR3 loop: CASNDGNYGYTF. In nucleotides, the CDR3 is TGTGCCAGTAATGACGGGAACTATGGCTACACCTTC.

This clone was seen a single time. The chain joins TRBV10-2 to TRBJ1-2; TRBD1 matches 8 bases. CDR3 length: 14 amino acids. Trimming cost V 4 bases and J 8 bases; bases outside gene matches: 9. Per the germline V gene, CDR1 is WSHSY and CDR2 is SAAADI. The CDR3 protein is CASSATGGGSGYTF. Here the CDR3 DNA reads TGCGCCAGCAGTGCAACAGGGGGAGGGAGCGGCTACACCTTC.

The gene calls are TRBV11-2 and TRBJ2-5; D remains unclear. The CDR3 extends over 13 amino acids. CDR1 SGHAT and CDR2 FQNNGV come from the germline V gene. Trimming shortened V by 6 bases and J by 0 bases, and 8 bases separated the two germline ends. The CDR3 nucleotides are TGTGCCAGCAGGTCGTTAAACCAAGAGACCCAGTACTTC. Its protein product is CASRSLNQETQYF.

The rearrangement links TRBV14 to TRBJ2-7, with D possibly being TRBD1 (6 bases). V lost 0 bases, J lost 6 bases, and 18 bases lay in between. There are 16 residues in the CDR3. Germline CDR1 and CDR2: SGHDN and FVKESK. The CDR3 bases are TGTGCCAGCAGCCAAGATATGGGCGGCAGGGGCGGCGAGCAGTACTTC. It encodes CASSQDMGGRGGEQYF.

The V gene is TRBV27, the J gene TRBJ2-2; the match to TRBD1 covers 8 bases. V gave up 5 bases and J gave up 5 bases; unmatched junction bases: 10. Looked up from germline, CDR1 is MNHEY and CDR2 is SMNVEV (reference sequence). The CDR3 runs 16 residues. The DNA of the CDR3 is TGTGCCAGCAGTCAGATGCCGGGACAGGATACCGGGGAGCTGTTTTTT. Protein: CASSQMPGQDTGELFF.

The CDR3 loop is CASSLALGGMNTEAFF. The CDR3 DNA reads TGTGCCAGCAGCTTAGCGCTAGGAGGGATGAACACTGAAGCTTTCTTT. This rearrangement joins TRBV7-9 to TRBJ1-1; D is undetermined. CDR1 is SEHNR, CDR2 FQNEAQ, per germline (reference sequence). This CDR3 comprises 16 residues. Between the trimmed V and J ends, which lost 0 bases and 0 bases, there was a span of 11 bases.

In its sample, this clone was seen once. The DNA for the CDR3 is TGTGCCAGCAGCGGACGACAGGACCATCCCCTACTGTTTTTT. Translation gives CASSGRQDHPLLFF. The genes are TRBV9 and TRBJ1-4; tentatively, D is TRBD1 (6 bases). The CDR3 loop spans 14 amino acids. The germline CDR1 and CDR2 sequences are SGDLS and YYNGEE. V lost 3 bases to trimming and J lost 13 bases, with 19 bases between them.

The chain is built from TRBV19 and TRBJ2-3, with TRBD1 matching 7 bases. Trimming cost V 5 bases and J 2 bases; bases outside gene matches: 7. Germline assignment: CDR1 LNHDA and CDR2 SQIVND (reference sequence). The CDR3 is made up of 15 amino acids. DNA of the CDR3: TGTGCCAGTAGTCCTGGGACAGCTATCACAGATACGCAGTATTTT. This encodes CASSPGTAITDTQYF.

The V call is TRBV5-6, the J call TRBJ2-7; D unclear. Per the germline V gene, CDR1 is SGHDT and CDR2 is YYEEEE. The ends were cut back, 2 bases at V and 0 bases at J, with 9 bases in the middle. The CDR3 length is 14 residues. The CDR3 DNA reads as TGTGCCAGCAGCTTAATAACAGCCTCCTACGAGCAGTACTTC. The encoded protein is CASSLITASYEQYF.

The chain joins TRBV5-1 to TRBJ2-3; 7 nucleotides agree with TRBD1. V trimming: 4 bases; J trimming: 4 bases; junction bases outside the gene matches: 9. The CDR3 contains 15 residues. CDR1 is SGHRS, CDR2 YFSETQ, per germline. CDR3 in amino acids: CASSPRQGGADTQYF. CDR3 coding DNA: TGCGCCAGCAGCCCGAGACAGGGTGGGGCAGATACGCAGTATTTT.

V and J are TRBV5-1 and TRBJ2-1; 7 nucleotides agree with TRBD2. J gave up 4 bases and V 1 base, and 17 bases lay outside the gene matches. The CDR3 runs 19 residues. Per germline, CDR1 SGHRS and CDR2 YFSETQ. CDR3 bases: TGCGCCAGCAGCTTGTATCGGAGCGGGGCTATCGCAAATTACAATGAGCAGTTCTTC. This translates into CASSLYRSGAIANYNEQFF.

This chain joins TRBV20-1 and TRBJ2-7, with D possibly TRBD1 on 6 matching bases. The CDR3 totals 11 residues. Germline V gives CDR1 DFQATT, CDR2 SNEGSKA (reference sequence). Trimming shortened V by 5 bases and J by 6 bases, and 11 bases separated the two germline ends. This CDR3 is CSARDISEQYF. The DNA of the CDR3 is TGCAGTGCTCGGGACATCTCCGAGCAGTACTTC.

V gene TRBV10-3 combines with J gene TRBJ1-2; TRBD1 matches at 10 bases. In germline, CDR1 is ENHRY, CDR2 SYGVKD. This CDR3 is built from 15 residues. V lost 6 bases to trimming and J lost 8 bases; unmatched junction nucleotides: 12. CDR3 DNA: TGTGCCATCAGCAGACAGGGGGCTCTCTTGGGAGGCTACACCTTC. Its protein is CAISRQGALLGGYTF.

The CDR3 region is CASSQDSARGLSGYTF. In DNA form, the CDR3 reads TGCGCCAGCAGCCAAGATAGTGCCAGGGGGCTCAGTGGCTACACCTTC. This chain links TRBV4-1 with TRBJ1-2; 8 bases fit TRBD1. The CDR3 is 16 amino acids. After removal of 0 bases from V and 7 bases from J, the junction contained 10 bases not matched to a gene. Germline V CDR1 and CDR2: MGHRA, YSYEKL.

The chain has TRBV7-6 and TRBJ1-3, with TRBD1 as a possible D gene (5 bases). V lost 7 bases to trimming and J lost 7 bases, with 14 bases between them. Germline values: CDR1 SGHVS, CDR2 FNYEAQ. This CDR3 is 13 amino acids long. The CDR3, as DNA: TGTGCCAGCACGGCGGGGGTAACGAACACCATATATTTT. Protein sequence: CASTAGVTNTIYF.

The V and J genes are TRBV5-1 and TRBJ2-5, with TRBD1 matching over 7 bases. The J call may be mistaken, given a closer DNA end match to TRBJ2-7. CDR3 length: 16 amino acids. Germline lookup yields CDR1 SGHRS and CDR2 YFSETQ. The CDR3 DNA is TGCGCCAGCAGCTTGGGACAGGGTTCCTTCCACTACGAGCAGTACTTC. This encodes CASSLGQGSFHYEQYF.

This clone has just a few counts. The V and J genes are TRBV9 and TRBJ1-1; a possible D gene is TRBD1 (5 bases). The CDR3 runs 12 residues. Germline CDR1 reads SGDLS; CDR2 reads YYNGEE. Trimming took off 3 bases at V and 5 bases at J, with 8 bases between the two ends. The CDR3 DNA follows: TGTGCCAGCAGCGCCGGGGGAACTGAAGCTTTCTTT. It is translated as CASSAGGTEAFF.

This clone has a handful of counts. The chain couples TRBV11-2 to TRBJ2-1, with 9 bases fitting TRBD2. The CDR3 loop spans 15 amino acids. Germline trimming cut 5 bases from V and 4 bases from J; bases unmatched to any gene: 6. Germline-derived CDR1 and CDR2 are SGHAT and FQNNGV. CDR3 sequence reads: CASSISGGLYNEQFF. Here the CDR3 DNA reads TGTGCCAGCAGCATTAGCGGGGGACTATACAATGAGCAGTTCTTC.

DNA for the CDR3: TGTGCCAGCAGTCCAGGGACAGGGAGGAGCACAGATACGCAGTATTTT. Its protein is CASSPGTGRSTDTQYF. The rearrangement uses TRBV6-6 and TRBJ2-3, with 9 nucleotides matching TRBD1. Germline trimming cut 5 bases from V and 0 bases from J; bases unmatched to any gene: 6. This CDR3 has 16 amino acids. CDR1 is MNHNY, CDR2 SVGAGI, per germline (reference sequence).

The gene calls are TRBV2 and TRBJ2-3, with TRBD2 matching 7 bases. The CDR3 covers 12 residues. The V gene's germline CDR1 is SNHLY and CDR2 FYNNEI. Losses at the gene ends were 9 bases for V and 5 bases for J; bases not matched to a gene: 5. The CDR3 sequence: CARFASGDTQYF. In DNA form, the CDR3 reads TGTGCCAGATTCGCTAGCGGAGATACGCAGTATTTT.

The chain couples TRBV29-1 to TRBJ2-3; possible D gene TRBD2, 6 bases. The CDR3 covers 14 residues. Germline CDR1 SQVTM, CDR2 ANQGSEA. V lost 4 bases, J lost 1 base, and 12 bases lay in between. This CDR3 reads CSVVGGSRTDTQYF. The CDR3 DNA sequence: TGCAGCGTTGTTGGGGGGAGTCGCACAGATACGCAGTATTTT.

This rearrangement joins TRBV9 to TRBJ2-2, with no clear D. The V end was cut by 7 bases, the J end by 7 bases, with 8 bases between. The CDR3 length is 11 residues. CDR1 and CDR2 from the germline V gene are SGDLS and YYNGEE. CDR3 nucleotide sequence: TGTGCCAGCTCCATGTTCGGGGAGCTGTTTTTT. Protein product: CASSMFGELFF.

The chain is built from TRBV6-4 and TRBJ1-1; D is unresolved. V lost 7 bases and J lost 5, with 23 bases in between. The CDR3 contains 16 residues. Germline V gene data show CDR1 as MRHNA and CDR2 as SNTAGT. The CDR3 spells CASILLGRQGRTEAFF. The CDR3 region has the DNA TGTGCCAGCATCCTACTGGGGAGGCAAGGTCGAACTGAAGCTTTCTTT.

The V gene is TRBV2, the J gene TRBJ1-5; no clear D gene. The CDR3 has 14 residues. The ends were cut back, 2 bases at V and 0 bases at J, with 5 bases in the middle. Germline V gene sequence: CDR1 SNHLY, CDR2 FYNNEI. The chain's CDR3 is CASSEPISNQPQHF. The CDR3 nucleotides read TGTGCCAGCAGTGAACCCATTAGCAATCAGCCCCAGCATTTT.

J is TRBJ2-1 and V is TRBV9, with 7 bases identical to TRBD2. The CDR3 is 15 amino acids. V lost 3 bases, J lost 7 bases, and 10 bases stayed unmatched. Germline values: CDR1 SGDLS, CDR2 YYNGEE. CDR3: CASSDSGRPGNEQFF. The CDR3 DNA follows: TGTGCCAGCAGCGATAGCGGGCGCCCCGGGAATGAGCAGTTCTTC.

The rearrangement joins TRBV18 to TRBJ2-7; 8 bases map to TRBD1. Trimming at V came to 8 bases and at J to 4 bases, leaving 10 bases not matched to a gene. Germline CDR1 reads KGHSH; CDR2 reads LQKENI. CDR3 length: 14 residues. CDR3 residues: CASTLTGGRYEQYF. The CDR3 bases are TGTGCCAGCACCCTAACAGGGGGGCGGTACGAGCAGTACTTC.

The J gene is TRBJ2-2, the V gene TRBV9, with 11 bases aligning to TRBD2. With V trimmed by 3 bases and J by 4 bases, 8 bases remained unmatched. The CDR3 totals 17 residues. From germline, CDR1 is SGDLS and CDR2 YYNGEE. The CDR3 is CASSELAGGGSTGELFF. In DNA, the CDR3 is TGTGCCAGCAGCGAGCTAGCGGGAGGCGGTAGCACCGGGGAGCTGTTTTTT.

The chain joins TRBV2 to TRBJ2-5; D perhaps matches TRBD2 (5 bases). Trimming removed 6 bases from V and 3 bases from J, with 14 bases in between. CDR1 SNHLY and CDR2 FYNNEI come from the germline V gene. The CDR3 has 14 residues. In nucleotides, the CDR3 is TGTGCCAGCAGAAGCGTTGTGGGAGAAGAGACCCAGTACTTC. Its translation: CASRSVVGEETQYF.